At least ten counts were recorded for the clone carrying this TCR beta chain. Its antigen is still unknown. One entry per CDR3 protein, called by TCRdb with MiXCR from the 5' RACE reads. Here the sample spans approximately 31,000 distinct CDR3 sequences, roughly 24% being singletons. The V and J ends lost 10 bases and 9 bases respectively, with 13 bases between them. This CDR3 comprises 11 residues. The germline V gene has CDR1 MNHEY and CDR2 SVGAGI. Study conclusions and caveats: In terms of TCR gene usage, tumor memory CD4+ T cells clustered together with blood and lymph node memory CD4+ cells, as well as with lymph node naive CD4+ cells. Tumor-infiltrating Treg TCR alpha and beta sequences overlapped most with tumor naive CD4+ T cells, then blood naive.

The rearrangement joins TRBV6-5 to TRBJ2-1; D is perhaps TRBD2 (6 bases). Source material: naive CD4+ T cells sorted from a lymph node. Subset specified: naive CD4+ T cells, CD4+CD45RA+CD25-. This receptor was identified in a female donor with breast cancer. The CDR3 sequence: CATVGGSEQFF. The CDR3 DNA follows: TGTGCCACGGTTGGAGGGTCTGAGCAGTTCTTC.